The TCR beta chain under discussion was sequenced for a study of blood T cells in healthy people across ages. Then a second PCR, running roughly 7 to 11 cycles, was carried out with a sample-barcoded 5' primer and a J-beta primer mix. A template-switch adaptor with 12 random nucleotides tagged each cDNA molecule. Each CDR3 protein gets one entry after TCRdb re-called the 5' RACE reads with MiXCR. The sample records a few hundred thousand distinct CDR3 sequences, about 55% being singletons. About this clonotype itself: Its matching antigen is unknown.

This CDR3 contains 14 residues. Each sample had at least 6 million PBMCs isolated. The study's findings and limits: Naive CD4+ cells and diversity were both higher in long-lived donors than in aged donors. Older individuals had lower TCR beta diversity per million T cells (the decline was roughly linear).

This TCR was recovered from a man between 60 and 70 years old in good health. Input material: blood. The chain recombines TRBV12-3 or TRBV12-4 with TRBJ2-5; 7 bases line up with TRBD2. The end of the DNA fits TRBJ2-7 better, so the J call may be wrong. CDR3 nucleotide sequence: TGTGCCAGCAAAAATGGGGGGGGAAACTACGAGCAGTACTTC. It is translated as CASKNGGGNYEQYF.